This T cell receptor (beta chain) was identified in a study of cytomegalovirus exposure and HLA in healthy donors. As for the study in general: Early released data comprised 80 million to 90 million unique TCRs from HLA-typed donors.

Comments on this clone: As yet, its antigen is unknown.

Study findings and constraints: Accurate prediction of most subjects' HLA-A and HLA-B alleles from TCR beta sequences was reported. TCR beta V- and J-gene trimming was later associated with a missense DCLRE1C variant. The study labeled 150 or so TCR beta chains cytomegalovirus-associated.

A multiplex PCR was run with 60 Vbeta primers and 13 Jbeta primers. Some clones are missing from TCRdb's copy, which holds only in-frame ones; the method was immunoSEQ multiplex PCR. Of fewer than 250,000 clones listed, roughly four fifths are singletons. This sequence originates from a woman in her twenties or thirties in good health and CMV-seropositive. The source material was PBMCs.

The CDR3 protein is CASSQSSAGGEQYF. In nucleotides, the CDR3 is TGTGCCAGCAGCCAATCTAGTGCAGGGGGAGAGCAGTACTTC. The chain recombines TRBV16 with TRBJ2-7; the match to TRBD1 covers 7 bases. Losses at the gene ends were 0 bases for V and 7 bases for J; bases not matched to a gene: 6. The CDR3 runs to 14 residues. Germline CDR1 is KGHSY and CDR2 is FQNENV.